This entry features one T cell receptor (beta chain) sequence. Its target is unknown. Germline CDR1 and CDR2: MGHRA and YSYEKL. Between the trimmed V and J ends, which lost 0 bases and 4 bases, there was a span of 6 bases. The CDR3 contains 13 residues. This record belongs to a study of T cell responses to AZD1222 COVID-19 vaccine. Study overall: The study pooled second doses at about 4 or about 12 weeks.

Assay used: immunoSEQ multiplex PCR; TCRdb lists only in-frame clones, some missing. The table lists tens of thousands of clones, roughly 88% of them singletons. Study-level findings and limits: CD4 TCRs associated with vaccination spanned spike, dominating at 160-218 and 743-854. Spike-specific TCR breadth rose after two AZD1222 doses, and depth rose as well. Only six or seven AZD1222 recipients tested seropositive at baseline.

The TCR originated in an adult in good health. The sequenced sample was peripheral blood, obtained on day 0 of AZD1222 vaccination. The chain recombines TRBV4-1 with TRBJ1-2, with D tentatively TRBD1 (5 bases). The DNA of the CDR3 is TGCGCCAGCAGCCAAGAGGGACTCTATGGCTACACCTTC. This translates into CASSQEGLYGYTF.